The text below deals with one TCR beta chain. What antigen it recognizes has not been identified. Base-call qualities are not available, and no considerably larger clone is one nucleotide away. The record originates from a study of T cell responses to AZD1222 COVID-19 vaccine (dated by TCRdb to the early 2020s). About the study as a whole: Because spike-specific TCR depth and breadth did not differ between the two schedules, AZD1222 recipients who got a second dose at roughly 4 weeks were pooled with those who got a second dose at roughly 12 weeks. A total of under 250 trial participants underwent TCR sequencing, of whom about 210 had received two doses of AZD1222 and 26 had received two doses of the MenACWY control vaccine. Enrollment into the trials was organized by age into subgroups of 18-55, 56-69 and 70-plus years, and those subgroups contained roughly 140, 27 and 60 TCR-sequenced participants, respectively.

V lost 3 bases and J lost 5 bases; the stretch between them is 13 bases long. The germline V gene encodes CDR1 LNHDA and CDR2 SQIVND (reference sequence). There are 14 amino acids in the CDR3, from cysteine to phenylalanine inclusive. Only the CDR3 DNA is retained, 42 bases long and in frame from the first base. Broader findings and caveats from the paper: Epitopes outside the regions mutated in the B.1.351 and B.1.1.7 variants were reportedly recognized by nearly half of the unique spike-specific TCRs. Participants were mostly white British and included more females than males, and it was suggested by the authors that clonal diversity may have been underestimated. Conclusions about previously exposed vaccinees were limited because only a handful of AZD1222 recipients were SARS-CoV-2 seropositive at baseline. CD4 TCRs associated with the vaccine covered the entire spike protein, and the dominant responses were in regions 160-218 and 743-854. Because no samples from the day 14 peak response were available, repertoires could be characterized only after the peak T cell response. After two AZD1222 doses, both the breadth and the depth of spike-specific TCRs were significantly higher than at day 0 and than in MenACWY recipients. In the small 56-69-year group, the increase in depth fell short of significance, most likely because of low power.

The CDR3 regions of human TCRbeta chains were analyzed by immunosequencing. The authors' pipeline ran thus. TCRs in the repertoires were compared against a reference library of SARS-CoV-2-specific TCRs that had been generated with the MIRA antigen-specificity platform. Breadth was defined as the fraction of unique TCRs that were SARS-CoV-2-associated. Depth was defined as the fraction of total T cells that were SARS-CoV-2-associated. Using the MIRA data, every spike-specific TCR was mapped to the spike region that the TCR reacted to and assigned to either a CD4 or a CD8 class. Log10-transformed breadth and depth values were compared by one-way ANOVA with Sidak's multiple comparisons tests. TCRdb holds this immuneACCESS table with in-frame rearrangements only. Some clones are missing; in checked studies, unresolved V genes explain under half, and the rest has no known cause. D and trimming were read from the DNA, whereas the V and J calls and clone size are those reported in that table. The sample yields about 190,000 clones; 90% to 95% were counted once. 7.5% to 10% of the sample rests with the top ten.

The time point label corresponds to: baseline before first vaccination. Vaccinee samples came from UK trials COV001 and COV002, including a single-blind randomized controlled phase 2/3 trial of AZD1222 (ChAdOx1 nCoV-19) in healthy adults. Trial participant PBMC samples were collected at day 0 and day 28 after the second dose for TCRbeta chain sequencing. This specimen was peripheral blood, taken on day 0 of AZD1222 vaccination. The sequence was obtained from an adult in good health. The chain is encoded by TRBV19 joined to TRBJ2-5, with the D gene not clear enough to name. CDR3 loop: CASSIMGMRETQYF. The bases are TGTGCCAGTAGTATCATGGGGATGCGGGAGACCCAGTACTTC.